This record concerns one T cell receptor (beta chain) sequence. The repertoire was sequenced with immunoSEQ multiplex PCR; TCRdb's copy has only in-frame clones and lacks some. The sample includes roughly 100,000 clones, around 86% of them seen just once. CDR3 length: 14 amino acids. Germline V gives CDR1 SGHTA, CDR2 FQGNSA. Trimming stripped 7 bases from V and 5 bases from J, with 17 bases between. The sample comes from a study of T cell clones after liver transplantation. Whole-study context: A pre-transplant mixed lymphocyte reaction with TCRbeta sequencing defined graft-donor-reactive clones followed in post-transplant blood.

The material was CD4+ T cells from blood, obtained before liver transplant. The chain links TRBV7-2 to TRBJ1-1, with D perhaps matching TRBD1 (5 bases). The sequence was obtained from a human donor who received a liver transplant. CDR3 protein: CASTFGTWGTEAFF. The CDR3 DNA reads TGTGCCAGCACCTTTGGGACGTGGGGGACTGAAGCTTTCTTT.